These 28 T cell receptor beta chains share one sample of origin, sequenced in a study of cytomegalovirus exposure and HLA in healthy donors. Vbeta (60) and Jbeta (13) primers were used in the PCR. Clones were sequenced by immunoSEQ multiplex PCR, and TCRdb holds only the in-frame ones, with some missing. This sample yields tens of thousands of clones, of which around 80% are seen a single time; 2.5% to 3.5% belongs to the top ten. The sequencing input was PBMCs. The receptors originated from a man younger than 40 in good health and CMV-seronegative.

The CDR3 coding sequence is TGTGCCAGCAGCCAAAATCCTTCCTACAATGAGCAGTTCTTC. It translates to CASSQNPSYNEQFF. The V and J genes are TRBV4-2 and TRBJ2-1; D not resolved. This CDR3 has 14 residues. V lost 2 bases and J 1 base, leaving 6 bases between the germline ends. The germline CDR1 and CDR2 sequences are LGHNA and YNFKEQ.

The CDR3 region is CASSVRGQGAYEQYF. The CDR3 region has the DNA TGTGCCAGCAGTGTTAGGGGACAGGGAGCCTACGAGCAGTACTTC. V usage is TRBV6-1 and J usage is TRBJ2-7; 9 bases match TRBD1. CDR3 length: 15 residues. CDR1 and CDR2 from the germline V gene are MNHNS and SASEGT. J gave up 2 bases and V 4 bases, and 6 bases lay outside the gene matches.

CDR3 region: CASSQEGQGDFYEQYF. The CDR3 DNA sequence: TGTGCCAGCAGCCAAGAGGGACAGGGGGACTTCTACGAGCAGTACTTC. The chain carries TRBV4-2 and TRBJ2-7, with TRBD1 identical over 11 bases. The CDR3 spans 16 residues. Trimming removed 0 bases from V and 3 bases from J; junction bases left unmatched: 4. Per germline, CDR1 LGHNA and CDR2 YNFKEQ.

The chain couples TRBV14 to TRBJ2-7, with a possible D match to TRBD1 (6 bases). V was trimmed by 0 bases and J by 3 bases, leaving 21 bases between them. Germline CDR1 reads SGHDN; CDR2 reads FVKESK. The CDR3 loop spans 18 amino acids. The DNA of the CDR3 is TGTGCCAGCAGCCAAGATGATGTTAGGGGGAGCGGCTACTACGAGCAGTACTTC. It translates to CASSQDDVRGSGYYEQYF.

The chain has TRBV5-4 and TRBJ1-2; no reliable D call. The CDR3 has 13 residues. Germline values: CDR1 SGHNT, CDR2 YYREEE (reference sequence). Trimming stripped 0 bases from V and 7 bases from J, with 10 bases between. The CDR3 DNA reads TGTGCCAGCAGCTTGGTGGCGGGCGGTGGCTACACCTTC. Protein: CASSLVAGGGYTF.

The chain uses TRBV7-9 and TRBJ1-5; D is undetermined. Trimming removed 0 bases at V and 4 bases at J, with 10 bases between. The CDR3 has 15 amino acids. Germline CDR1 SEHNR, CDR2 FQNEAQ (reference sequence). Here the CDR3 reads CASSLAGPGNQPQHF. As DNA, the CDR3 is TGTGCCAGCAGCTTAGCAGGCCCGGGGAATCAGCCCCAGCATTTT.

The rearrangement joins TRBV5-1 to TRBJ1-6; D is possibly TRBD1 (6 bases). This CDR3 is built from 17 residues. CDR1 and CDR2 from the germline V gene are SGHRS and YFSETQ. V was trimmed by 1 base and J by 3 bases, leaving 14 bases between them. The CDR3 coding sequence is TGCGCCAGCAGCTTGTCCCTAGACAGGAGCTATAATTCACCCCTCCACTTT. This translates into CASSLSLDRSYNSPLHF.

This clone occurred a few times. The rearrangement uses TRBV6-7 and TRBJ2-4, with D possibly TRBD1 on 6 matching bases. TRBV6-7 is placed among ORFs of uncertain function. The CDR3 runs to 18 residues. Trimming took 2 bases from V and 2 from J, leaving 19 bases between them. The CDR3 loop is CASSYPQQGRGSKNIQYF. CDR3 DNA sequence: TGTGCCAGCAGTTACCCCCAACAGGGTCGGGGTTCCAAAAACATTCAGTACTTC.

The chain combines TRBV5-1 with TRBJ2-7; 8 bases line up with TRBD1. Unmatched junction bases numbered 4, after V lost 4 bases and J lost 1 base. Germline V gene sequence: CDR1 SGHRS, CDR2 YFSETQ. The CDR3 has 14 amino acids. In DNA, the CDR3 is TGCGCCAGCAGCCTCGACAGGGGATCCTACGAGCAGTACTTC. Its translation: CASSLDRGSYEQYF. The whole variable domain, filled in from reference TRBV5-1 and TRBJ2-7, reads KAGVTQTPRYLIKTRGQQVTLSCSPISGHRSVSWYQQTPGQGLQFLFEYFSETQRNKGNFPGRFSGRQFSNSRSEMNVSTLELGDSALYLCASSLDRGSYEQYFGPGTRLTVT.

V and J are TRBV9 and TRBJ2-3; D not certain. The ends were cut back, 1 base at V and 6 bases at J, with 6 bases in the middle. Germline V gene data show CDR1 as SGDLS and CDR2 as YYNGEE. CDR3 size: 12 residues. This CDR3 reads CASSVPEDTQYF. For the CDR3, the DNA is TGTGCCAGCAGCGTACCCGAGGATACGCAGTATTTT.

This clone was seen only once. V is TRBV4-1 and J is TRBJ1-2; 7 bases agree with TRBD1. The CDR3 runs 14 residues. V shed 0 bases and J 6 bases; nucleotides not matched to a gene: 4. Germline V gene sequence: CDR1 MGHRA, CDR2 YSYEKL. CDR3: CASSQDLQGNGYTF. The CDR3 coding sequence is TGCGCCAGCAGCCAAGATCTACAGGGGAATGGCTACACCTTC.

The J gene is TRBJ1-6, the V gene TRBV10-3; TRBD1 matches 9 bases. The germline V gene has CDR1 ENHRY and CDR2 SYGVKD. This CDR3 contains 15 residues. Trimming cost V 4 bases and J 5 bases; bases outside gene matches: 3. This chain's CDR3 is CAISGQGVNNSPLHF. The CDR3 DNA reads TGTGCCATCAGTGGACAGGGGGTAAATAATTCACCCCTCCACTTT.

Notes on this clone: The CDR3 does not end in the conserved phenylalanine or tryptophan, so this is likely a read error. The chain links TRBV7-9 to TRBJ1-2; 12 positions match TRBD1. Germline V gene data show CDR1 as SEHNR and CDR2 as FQNEAQ (reference sequence). This CDR3 has 15 amino acids. V lost 5 bases, J lost 7 bases, and 8 bases stayed unmatched. The DNA for the CDR3 is TGTGCCAGCAGCCTCCCGGGACAGGGGGCGCGTGGCTACACCGTC. Protein: CASSLPGQGARGYTV.

This clone was seen a handful of times. J is TRBJ1-1 and V is TRBV5-1; possible D gene TRBD1, 5 bases. The CDR3 has 13 amino acids. CDR1 is SGHRS and CDR2 is YFSETQ in the germline V gene. Trimming pared 1 base from V and 5 bases from J, leaving 9 bases between. The CDR3 nucleotides read TGCGCCAGCAGCTTGCAGGGAGGTACTGAAGCTTTCTTT. It specifies CASSLQGGTEAFF. Drawing the rest from reference TRBV5-1 and TRBJ1-1, the complete variable domain is KAGVTQTPRYLIKTRGQQVTLSCSPISGHRSVSWYQQTPGQGLQFLFEYFSETQRNKGNFPGRFSGRQFSNSRSEMNVSTLELGDSALYLCASSLQGGTEAFFGQGTRLTVV.

This clone was found once. The chain combines TRBV4-3 with TRBJ2-7, with 7 bases lining up with TRBD2. The germline CDR1 and CDR2 sequences are LGHNA and YSLEER. The CDR3 sequence is 15 residues long. Trimming took 4 bases from V and 3 from J; bases not matched to a gene: 9. The chain's CDR3 is CASSREPGEGYEQYF. The CDR3 DNA sequence: TGCGCCAGCAGCCGAGAACCCGGGGAGGGCTACGAGCAGTACTTC.

This chain joins TRBV28 and TRBJ2-7; possibly TRBD1 for D (6 bases). The CDR3 has 15 residues. Per the germline V gene, CDR1 is MDHEN and CDR2 is SYDVKM. Trimming left V 7 bases short and J 0 bases short, with 16 bases between. The CDR3 coding sequence is TGTGCCAGCACCCCAAAAACGGACAGCTCCTACGAGCAGTACTTC. It yields the protein CASTPKTDSSYEQYF.

The gene calls are TRBV4-1 and TRBJ2-7; D gene unclear. V was pared by 0 bases and J by 0 bases, with 6 bases between. The germline gives CDR1 MGHRA, CDR2 YSYEKL. CDR3 size: 14 residues. The CDR3 here is CASSQEQNSYEQYF. The CDR3 bases are TGCGCCAGCAGCCAAGAGCAGAACTCCTACGAGCAGTACTTC.

The V gene is TRBV2, the J gene TRBJ2-2; TRBD1 matches 8 bases. The CDR3 has 16 residues. Germline CDR1 and CDR2: SNHLY and FYNNEI. V trimming: 2 bases; J trimming: 1 base; junction bases outside the gene matches: 3. The CDR3 nucleotides are TGTGCCAGCAGTGAAACCGGGACAGGGAACACCGGGGAGCTGTTTTTT. Translating gives CASSETGTGNTGELFF.

The chain recombines TRBV6-4 with TRBJ2-3, with 13 bases that match TRBD2. Unmatched junction bases numbered 5, after V lost 6 bases and J lost 2 bases. This CDR3 is built from 16 residues. Per the germline V gene, CDR1 is MRHNA and CDR2 is SNTAGT. In DNA form, the CDR3 reads TGTGCCAGCAGCGATGGGACTAGCGGGGTCACAGATACGCAGTATTTT. Amino acids: CASSDGTSGVTDTQYF.

There are a few counts of this clone. The CDR3 reads CASSSSEKQFF. CDR3 DNA sequence: TGTGCCAGCAGCTCTAGCGAAAAGCAGTTCTTC. The V call is TRBV7-2, the J call TRBJ2-1, with D possibly being TRBD2 (6 bases). V dropped 4 bases and J dropped 11 bases, with 9 bases sitting between them. The CDR3 runs 11 residues. Germline values: CDR1 SGHTA, CDR2 FQGNSA.

This clone was observed a few times. The chain joins TRBV6-1 to TRBJ2-2; D remains unclear. Per the germline V gene, CDR1 is MNHNS and CDR2 is SASEGT. The CDR3 spans 14 residues. Trimming cost V 3 bases and J 5 bases, with 10 bases left between them. CDR3 coding DNA: TGTGCCAGCAGTGATTCGAGAATTACCGGGGAGCTGTTTTTT. It translates to CASSDSRITGELFF.

The chain combines TRBV7-3 with TRBJ2-5; 11 bases match TRBD1. The J segment lost 5 bases and the V segment lost 2 bases, leaving 7 bases of the junction unmatched. Germline loops: CDR1 SGHTA, CDR2 FQGTGA. This CDR3 spans 16 amino acids. The CDR3 nucleotides are TGTGCCAGCAGCTTAGGGACAGGGGGGTTCGGGGAGACCCAGTACTTC. Protein: CASSLGTGGFGETQYF.

The V call is TRBV28, the J call TRBJ1-1; the D gene is possibly TRBD1 (5 bases). Germline V gives CDR1 MDHEN, CDR2 SYDVKM. The CDR3 sequence is 14 residues long. Trimming left V 6 bases short and J 5 bases short, with 16 bases between. For the CDR3, the DNA is TGTGCCAGCAGGCCGTTCGTAGCAGGGACTGAAGCTTTCTTT. Amino acids: CASRPFVAGTEAFF.

This clone was recorded only once. The rearrangement joins TRBV2 to TRBJ2-7; TRBD1 aligns across 8 bases. Germline assignment: CDR1 SNHLY and CDR2 FYNNEI. V lost 4 bases and J lost 7; bases outside the gene matches: 9. The CDR3 is 14 amino acids. The CDR3 coding sequence is TGTGCCAGCAGTGCGCCAGGGGGCGCGGGGGAGCAGTACTTC. Its protein product is CASSAPGGAGEQYF.

This clone has just one count. The chain is built from TRBV29-1 and TRBJ1-1; D might be TRBD1 (6 bases). The CDR3 has 13 amino acids. Germline V CDR1 and CDR2: SQVTM, ANQGSEA. Trimming removed 3 bases from V and 1 base from J, with 9 bases in between. The CDR3 reads CSVETGTNTEAFF. As DNA, the CDR3 is TGCAGCGTTGAGACAGGTACGAACACTGAAGCTTTCTTT.

The chain is built from TRBV15 and TRBJ2-3; D is possibly TRBD1 (6 bases). The germline V gene has CDR1 LNHNV and CDR2 YYDKDF (reference sequence). Trimming cost V 0 bases and J 5 bases, with 15 bases left between them. This CDR3 has 16 residues. The CDR3 DNA sequence: TGTGCCACCAGCAGAGATTTGGGGGCGAGTGGAGATACGCAGTATTTT. The encoded protein is CATSRDLGASGDTQYF.

The rearrangement links TRBV5-8 to TRBJ2-3, with D possibly TRBD1 on 5 matching bases. Germline assignment: CDR1 SGHTS and CDR2 YDEGEE. CDR3 length equals 13 residues. Between the trimmed V and J ends, which lost 1 base and 4 bases, there was a span of 7 bases. CDR3 residues: CASSLQGSDTQYF. CDR3 bases: TGTGCCAGCAGCTTGCAGGGTTCAGATACGCAGTATTTT.

CDR3: CASTTGGRQNTEAFF. As DNA, the CDR3 is TGTGCCAGCACCACGGGGGGTCGACAGAACACTGAAGCTTTCTTT. This chain uses TRBV28 with TRBJ1-1, with TRBD1 as a possible D gene (5 bases). The CDR3 loop spans 15 amino acids. V was clipped by 7 bases and J by 1 base, with 16 bases between them. Germline lookup yields CDR1 MDHEN and CDR2 SYDVKM.